This T cell receptor beta chain stems from a study of blood T cells in healthy people across ages. This clonotype was recorded at least ten times. Primers used in a second PCR of about 6 to 11 cycles were a sample-barcoded 5' primer and a J-beta primer mix. TCRdb redid the calling of the 5' RACE reads with MiXCR, one entry per CDR3 protein. Of some 890,000 distinct CDR3 sequences listed, about 29% are singletons. Extractions gave at least 5.5 micrograms of total RNA per sample. This CDR3 is built from 11 residues. The sample was also linked to a second study, of T cells of mothers and their children. That source notes: A few healthy Caucasian mothers gave samples, and so did their six children. Every microgram of extracted RNA entered cDNA synthesis, approximately 1.5 ug per 15 ul.

The source of this sequence is a middle-aged woman in good health. This sequence joins TRBV12-3 or TRBV12-4 and TRBJ1-2; D is unresolved. Material: blood. CDR3 bases: TGTCCTCTCCGGTTTTACTATGGCTACACCTTC. This translates into CPLRFYYGYTF.